This T cell receptor beta chain was captured by sequencing in a study of neurological immune-mediated disorders. Study-level findings and limits: CDR3 amino acid sequences of expanded clones were not shared across subjects, a result suggesting private repertoires in all groups. Levels of TCR clonal expansion peaked in HTLV-1-associated myelopathy and reached their lowest in multiple sclerosis, under those of healthy controls.

TCRdb re-called the 5' RACE reads through MiXCR, storing one row per CDR3 protein. The table has fewer than 45,000 distinct CDR3 sequences, roughly 2.5% seen once. The germline V gene encodes CDR1 SGHRS and CDR2 YFSETQ. Losses at the gene ends were 5 bases for V and 2 bases for J; bases not matched to a gene: 6. The CDR3 sequence is 17 residues long. The unsorted libraries were produced from 2 million PBMCs held at -80 C. This clonotype was counted many times. No antigen is known for it. Sample: PBMCs. This receptor was taken from a man aged 25-45 years with multiple sclerosis. The chain joins TRBV5-1 to TRBJ2-2; 13 bases are a match to TRBD2. In DNA, the CDR3 is TGCGCCAGCAGACCCGGACTAGCGGGGGCCAACACCGGGGAGCTGTTTTTT. This sequence encodes CASRPGLAGANTGELFF.